These T cell receptor beta chains were read from a single sample in a study of identical twins. A single record per CDR3 protein comes from TCRdb applying MiXCR to the 5' RACE reads. The repertoire has about 690,000 distinct CDR3 sequences, 6.1% of them found once; the top ten carry about 1.8%. The source material was naive T cells sorted from blood. These receptors were obtained from a man between 18 and 29 years old in good health. The CDR3 runs from the conserved cysteine through the conserved F or W. D genes are given only for firm matches. Size tells how often a clone was seen (once, few, many) or the class of an expanded clone, and some rows leave it out.

d_gene	abundance	v_gene	j_gene	CDR3nt	CDR3aa
NA	many	TRBV5-1	TRBJ1-1	TGCGCCAGCAGCTTGGGCAGGGCAATGAACACTGAAGCTTTCTTT	CASSLGRAMNTEAFF
TRBD2	NA	TRBV7-8	TRBJ2-3	TGTGCCAGCAGCCCGGGGGTTGCGGGAGAGGCAGATACGCAGTATTTT	CASSPGVAGEADTQYF
NA	many	TRBV7-9	TRBJ2-7	TGTGCCAGCAGCTTATCGTACAGGTCCTACGAGCAGTACTTC	CASSLSYRSYEQYF
NA	NA	TRBV6-6	TRBJ2-7	TGTGCCAGCAGTCGGGGCCTAGGTGACGAGCAGTACTTC	CASSRGLGDEQYF
TRBD2	NA	TRBV12-3/TRBV12-4	TRBJ2-5	TGTGCCAGCAGTTACACCGGGACTAGCGGGAGTAGGTACTTC	CASSYTGTSGSRYF
NA	NA	TRBV7-2	TRBJ2-1	TGTGCCAGCAGCTCATCCGGACTATTCTTCAATGAGCAGTTCTTC	CASSSSGLFFNEQFF
TRBD2	NA	TRBV6-2/TRBV6-3	TRBJ2-7	TGTGCCAGCAGTTCGCTTCCGGGACTAGCGGGAAGAAGCTACGAGCAGTACTTC	CASSSLPGLAGRSYEQYF
TRBD2	few	TRBV27	TRBJ2-3	TGTGCCAGCACGCATAGCGGGAGGGCCTCGACAGATACGCAGTATTTT	CASTHSGRASTDTQYF
TRBD1	many	TRBV4-1	TRBJ1-5	TGCGCCAGCAGCCAAGAAAGGACAGGGTTAGGTCAGCCCCAGCATTTT	CASSQERTGLGQPQHF
NA	NA	TRBV12-3/TRBV12-4	TRBJ2-7	TGTGCCAGCAGAGGTCGTGGGAGGATCAACGAGCAGTACTTC	CASRGRGRINEQYF
NA	NA	TRBV5-1	TRBJ2-7	TGCGCCAGCAGACTAGTTTTGGCCTACGAGCAGTACTTC	CASRLVLAYEQYF
NA	many	TRBV7-9	TRBJ1-1	TGTGCCAGCAGCTTAGGGCCGGGAAACACTGAAGCTTTCTTT	CASSLGPGNTEAFF
NA	many	TRBV5-1	TRBJ1-5	TGCGCCAGCAGCTTGGGCGGAGGGGTCAATCAGCCCCAGCATTTT	CASSLGGGVNQPQHF
TRBD2	NA	TRBV15	TRBJ2-3	TGTGCCACCAGCAGTGAAAAGAGCGGGAGCTGGGCAGATACGCAGTATTTT	CATSSEKSGSWADTQYF
TRBD1	many	TRBV20-1	TRBJ2-7	TGCAGTGCTAGATATCAGGGGGAAGGCTACGAGCAGTACTTC	CSARYQGEGYEQYF
NA	few	TRBV6-1	TRBJ1-3	TGTGCCAGCACCCAACGCGGGAGCCACTCTGGAAACACCATATATTTT	CASTQRGSHSGNTIYF
TRBD1	few	TRBV5-1	TRBJ2-2	TGCGCCAGCAGCTTGGAAGGGACAGGGGTCGGGGAGCTGTTTTTT	CASSLEGTGVGELFF
NA	many	TRBV12-3/TRBV12-4	TRBJ2-1	TGTGCCAGCACGCAGGGGTTCGCGGAGGGGAATGAGCAGTTCTTC	CASTQGFAEGNEQFF
NA	NA	TRBV10-3	TRBJ2-7	TGTGCCTCACGGTCGGCGGCTATCCCCTACGAGCAGTACTTC	CASRSAAIPYEQYF
NA	many	TRBV29-1	TRBJ2-5	TGCAGCGTTGGGCAGGGGGGTGAGACCCAGTACTTC	CSVGQGGETQYF
NA	NA	TRBV20-1	TRBJ2-7	TGCAGTGCCAACAGGGCCAACGAGCAGTACTTC	CSANRANEQYF
TRBD2	NA	TRBV20-1	TRBJ2-7	TGCAGTCCCACCCCGGTATTAGCGGGAGCCTACGAGCAGTACTTC	CSPTPVLAGAYEQYF